This is a list of T cell receptor beta chains from one sample in a study of T cell responses to AZD1222 COVID-19 vaccine. Sequencing was performed with immunoSEQ multiplex PCR; in TCRdb, only in-frame clones are kept and a portion is missing. Of about 39,000 clones detected, more than 70% appear once; the ten largest clones hold approximately 25%. The input for sequencing was peripheral blood, taken 28 days after the second AZD1222 dose. The source of these receptors is an adult who received the AZD1222 COVID-19 vaccine. CDR3s include the opening cysteine and the closing phenylalanine or tryptophan. Fields, in order: J gene, clone size, D gene, V gene, CDR3 DNA, CDR3 protein. The D gene is left open where the match is weak. Clone size, where shown, is once, few, many, or a class for clones that have expanded.

J: TRBJ1-1; size: .; D: .; V: TRBV6-2/TRBV6-3; DNA: TGTGCCAGCAGTTACTCGGTAGGCACTGAAGCTTTCTTT; CDR3: CASSYSVGTEAFF
J: TRBJ2-1; size: once; D: .; V: TRBV3-1/TRBV3-2; DNA: TGTGCCAGCAGCCACGGGCAGGGGGGGAGTGAGCAGTTCTTC; CDR3: CASSHGQGGSEQFF
J: TRBJ2-5; size: .; D: .; V: TRBV7-2; DNA: TGTGCCAGCAGCTTAAGTCTTAGGCCGGAGACCCAGTACTTC; CDR3: CASSLSLRPETQYF
J: TRBJ1-2; size: once; D: TRBD1; V: TRBV7-3; DNA: TGTGCCAGCAGCACCGGGGACAGGTCGAGCTATGGCTACACCTTC; CDR3: CASSTGDRSSYGYTF
J: TRBJ2-3; size: .; D: TRBD1; V: TRBV10-3; DNA: TGTGCCACCTGGGACAGAGAAAGCACAGATACGCAGTATTTT; CDR3: CATWDRESTDTQYF
J: TRBJ2-1; size: few; D: .; V: TRBV11-1; DNA: TGTGCCAGCAGCTTAGATGCGTTTAGCTCCTACAATGAGCAGTTCTTC; CDR3: CASSLDAFSSYNEQFF
J: TRBJ2-1; size: .; D: .; V: TRBV4-3; DNA: TGCGCCAGCAGCCAAGGTGTTATGGTTGAGCAGTTCTTC; CDR3: CASSQGVMVEQFF
J: TRBJ1-2; size: once; D: .; V: TRBV19; DNA: TGTGCCAGTAGTAGCCGGGGCGCGACCTCCTATGGCTACACCTTC; CDR3: CASSSRGATSYGYTF
J: TRBJ2-1; size: .; D: TRBD1; V: TRBV6-5; DNA: TGTGCCAGCAGTTACTCGGGACAGTATTACAATGAGCAGTTCTTC; CDR3: CASSYSGQYYNEQFF
J: TRBJ2-5; size: .; D: .; V: TRBV9; DNA: TGTGCCAGCAGCGCCAGGGACTTGTTAGAAGAGACCCAGTACTTC; CDR3: CASSARDLLEETQYF
J: TRBJ2-7; size: .; D: .; V: TRBV5-8; DNA: TGTGCCAGCAGCTCACAGGACGGAAGCGAGCAGTACTTC; CDR3: CASSSQDGSEQYF
J: TRBJ2-6; size: .; D: TRBD1; V: TRBV28; DNA: TGTGCCAGCAGTTCGTCCCCAGGGGGCTCTGGGGCCAACGTCCTGACTTTC; CDR3: CASSSSPGGSGANVLTF
J: TRBJ2-2; size: .; D: .; V: TRBV18; DNA: TGTGCCAGCTCACCACCCTTAGATACCGGGGAGCTGTTTTTT; CDR3: CASSPPLDTGELFF
J: TRBJ1-4; size: .; D: .; V: TRBV5-6; DNA: TGTGCCAGCAGCCCGCAGACAGCAGAAGATGAAAAACTGTTTTTT; CDR3: CASSPQTAEDEKLFF
J: TRBJ1-2; size: .; D: .; V: TRBV4-1; DNA: TGCGCCAGCAGCCGAACAATGGACAAGCCCAAACGAGATGGCTACACCTTC; CDR3: CASSRTMDKPKRDGYTF
J: TRBJ2-5; size: .; D: .; V: TRBV5-5; DNA: TGTGCCAGCAGCGGAGAATGGGGGCAAGAGACCCAGTACTTC; CDR3: CASSGEWGQETQYF
J: TRBJ1-3; size: .; D: .; V: TRBV7-9; DNA: TGTGCCAGCAGCTTAGATGTCCAGGGATTTGGAAACACCATATATTTT; CDR3: CASSLDVQGFGNTIYF
J: TRBJ1-6; size: .; D: .; V: TRBV5-1; DNA: TGCGCCAGCAGCCGGTCCCGGGAGGTGGAAAATTCACCCCTCCACTTT; CDR3: CASSRSREVENSPLHF
J: TRBJ2-5; size: .; D: TRBD1; V: TRBV11-2; DNA: TGTGCCAGCAGCTTCGGCAGGGGGGAGACCCAGTACTTC; CDR3: CASSFGRGETQYF
J: TRBJ1-1; size: .; D: .; V: TRBV3-1/TRBV3-2; DNA: TGTGCCAGCAGCCAACATGGGCAGAACACTGAAGCTTTCTTT; CDR3: CASSQHGQNTEAFF
J: TRBJ2-5; size: .; D: .; V: TRBV5-1; DNA: TGCGCCAGCAGCTTGGGGGACGGACAGTGGGAGACCCAGTACTTC; CDR3: CASSLGDGQWETQYF
J: TRBJ2-2; size: once; D: .; V: TRBV3-1/TRBV3-2; DNA: TGTGCCAGCAGCCAATTGGGGACGGCGAACACCGGGGAGCTGTTTTTT; CDR3: CASSQLGTANTGELFF
J: TRBJ1-2; size: .; D: TRBD1; V: TRBV19; DNA: TGTGCCAGTAGTCCCATTCTCGGACAGGGTAGACACACCTTC; CDR3: CASSPILGQGRHTF
J: TRBJ2-2; size: .; D: TRBD2; V: TRBV2; DNA: TGTGCCAGCAGGCGGGGGGCGGGGACGAACACCGGGGAGCTGTTTTTT; CDR3: CASRRGAGTNTGELFF
J: TRBJ2-4; size: .; D: TRBD2; V: TRBV19; DNA: TGTGCCAGTAGTATCGCGGCTAGCGGCGCCCCTAGGAACATTCAGTACTTC; CDR3: CASSIAASGAPRNIQYF
J: TRBJ1-1; size: .; D: .; V: TRBV12-3/TRBV12-4; DNA: TGTGCCAGCAGTTTAGAAGCGAACACTGAAGCTTTCTTT; CDR3: CASSLEANTEAFF
J: TRBJ2-1; size: once; D: .; V: TRBV24-1; DNA: TGTGCCCCCTCCGCCAGGGAGTTCTTC; CDR3: CAPSAREFF
J: TRBJ1-1; size: .; D: TRBD1; V: TRBV19; DNA: TGTGCCAGTAGTATAGTAGGGGGCGCCCCAACGGGCACTGAAGCTTTCTTT; CDR3: CASSIVGGAPTGTEAFF
J: TRBJ1-2; size: .; D: .; V: TRBV20-1; DNA: TGCAGTGCTAGTGTGTCAGGGGTGGCGGTCTATGGCTACACCTTC; CDR3: CSASVSGVAVYGYTF
J: TRBJ1-3; size: .; D: .; V: TRBV7-2; DNA: TGTGCCAGCAGCTTACTGAACACCATATATTTT; CDR3: CASSLLNTIYF
J: TRBJ1-1; size: .; D: .; V: TRBV23-1; DNA: TGCGCCAGCAGCCAGGGGGCTTTCTTT; CDR3: CASSQGAFF
J: TRBJ1-1; size: .; D: .; V: TRBV7-9; DNA: TGTGCCAGCAGCTGGGTTTTGGGCCTTGAAGCTTTCTTT; CDR3: CASSWVLGLEAFF
J: TRBJ2-7; size: .; D: TRBD2; V: TRBV4-3; DNA: TGCGCCAGCAGCCAAGATCTAGCGGGAGCGGTTGAGCAGTACTTC; CDR3: CASSQDLAGAVEQYF
J: TRBJ2-5; size: .; D: TRBD2; V: TRBV7-8; DNA: TGTGCCAGCAGCTTAACGAGCGGGGGAGCAAATTTGGAGACCCAGTACTTC; CDR3: CASSLTSGGANLETQYF
J: TRBJ2-1; size: .; D: .; V: TRBV5-1; DNA: TGCGCCAGCAGCTTGGATAGCGGTCACAATGAGCAGTTCTTC; CDR3: CASSLDSGHNEQFF
J: TRBJ2-2; size: .; D: .; V: TRBV29-1; DNA: TGCAGCGTTCGGGGGAACACCGGGGAGCTGTTTTTT; CDR3: CSVRGNTGELFF
J: TRBJ2-2; size: .; D: TRBD1; V: TRBV5-1; DNA: TGCGCCAGCAGCTTGTTTATAGGGACAGGGAAGAATGGCGGGGAGCTGTTTTTT; CDR3: CASSLFIGTGKNGGELFF
J: TRBJ2-3; size: .; D: .; V: TRBV6-5; DNA: TGTGCCAGCAGTTGGAGTGGGATGGGCACAGATACGCAGTATTTT; CDR3: CASSWSGMGTDTQYF
J: TRBJ1-2; size: .; D: .; V: TRBV29-1; DNA: TGCAGCGCCTATGATTATGGCTACACCTTC; CDR3: CSAYDYGYTF
J: TRBJ2-7; size: .; D: .; V: TRBV21-1; DNA: TGTGCCAGCAGCAAATTGCCCTACGAGCAGTACTTC; CDR3: CASSKLPYEQYF
J: TRBJ2-2; size: .; D: .; V: TRBV5-1; DNA: TGCGCCAGCAGCCCCGACTCCCTTTTTTCCCGTACCGGGGAGCTGTTTTTT; CDR3: CASSPDSLFSRTGELFF
J: TRBJ1-1; size: .; D: .; V: TRBV12-3/TRBV12-4; DNA: TGTGCCAGCAGTCAGCAGGAGAACACTGAAGCTTTCTTT; CDR3: CASSQQENTEAFF
J: TRBJ1-3; size: .; D: TRBD1; V: TRBV2; DNA: TGTGCCAGAAAACAGGGGACTGGAAACACCATATATTTT; CDR3: CARKQGTGNTIYF
J: TRBJ1-2; size: .; D: .; V: TRBV27; DNA: TGTGCCAGCAACCAGAACTATGGCTACACCTTC; CDR3: CASNQNYGYTF
J: TRBJ1-3; size: .; D: .; V: TRBV3-1/TRBV3-2; DNA: TGTGCCAGCAGCCAAGATGGGGGGCTCTGGACTGGAAACACCATATATTTT; CDR3: CASSQDGGLWTGNTIYF
J: TRBJ2-7; size: .; D: .; V: TRBV5-4; DNA: TGTGCCAGCAGCTTGGAAGTAGACTCCTACGAGCAGTACTTC; CDR3: CASSLEVDSYEQYF
J: TRBJ2-1; size: few; D: .; V: TRBV7-9; DNA: TGTGCCAGCAGCTCCTCCGGGACGGAGAAGTTCTTC; CDR3: CASSSSGTEKFF
J: TRBJ1-1; size: .; D: TRBD1; V: TRBV2; DNA: TGTGCCAGCCGACCGGTAACAGGGGGCACTGAAGCTTTCTTT; CDR3: CASRPVTGGTEAFF
J: TRBJ2-3; size: .; D: .; V: TRBV5-5; DNA: TGTGCCAGCAGCTTACAGGGTATCCCAGATACGCAGTATTTT; CDR3: CASSLQGIPDTQYF
J: TRBJ2-1; size: .; D: TRBD2; V: TRBV6-5; DNA: TGTGCCAGCAGCAGACTAGCGGGAGTGAATGAGCAGTTCTTC; CDR3: CASSRLAGVNEQFF
J: TRBJ1-3; size: .; D: .; V: TRBV2; DNA: TGTGCCAGCAGTGGACAGGAGTTCTCTGGAAACACCATATATTTT; CDR3: CASSGQEFSGNTIYF
J: TRBJ2-2; size: .; D: TRBD1; V: TRBV5-5; DNA: TGTGCCAGCAGCTTTGGGGACAGGGGCGTTTCGAACACCGGGGAGCTGTTTTTT; CDR3: CASSFGDRGVSNTGELFF
J: TRBJ2-2; size: .; D: .; V: TRBV29-1; DNA: TGCAGCGTTGGCTGGGACCAGGCCGGGGAGCTGTTTTTT; CDR3: CSVGWDQAGELFF
J: TRBJ1-2; size: .; D: TRBD1; V: TRBV6-5; DNA: TGTGCCAGCACCCTCACCTTCCGGGACAGGGAGTACACCTTC; CDR3: CASTLTFRDREYTF